The source of this T cell receptor beta chain is a study of T cell changes during pregnancy in multiple sclerosis. Assay: immunoSEQ multiplex PCR; the TCRdb copy retains only in-frame clones and omits some. Of 35,000 to 45,000 clones listed, 80% to 95% are singletons. The V and J ends lost 8 bases and 10 bases, in that order; junction bases with no gene match: 11. From germline, CDR1 is MNHEY and CDR2 SMNVEV (reference sequence). The CDR3 has 14 amino acids. This receptor was identified in a female donor with multiple sclerosis, enrolled in a pregnancy study. This chain uses TRBV27 with TRBJ1-6, with 7 bases matching TRBD1. This material consisted of CD8+ T cells from peripheral blood mononuclear cells, taken in the first trimester of pregnancy. This chain's CDR3 is CASRPTGSTSPLHF. The CDR3, as DNA: TGTGCCAGCCGCCCGACAGGGTCAACGTCACCCCTCCACTTT.